This T cell receptor (beta chain) comes out of a study of tumor-infiltrating lymphocytes in primary liver carcinoma. Study summary: Patients' primary liver carcinoma was surgically resected. Findings and limits, study-wide: Tumor top-250-clone fraction significantly exceeded that of blood (p = 0.039).

Note on this clonotype: The target antigen is unknown. One end of the junction does not line up with germline, which may come from a read error.

Germline DNA was also extracted, and blood RNA was taken from unsorted whole blood. Total RNA amounting to roughly 480 ng was the source from which TCR beta cDNA was made with a constant-region primer. Each TCR beta library was derived from three nested multiplex PCR rounds that employed slightly modified ARM-PCR. TCRdb called the multiplex PCR reads again in MiXCR, with one record for every CDR3 protein. The sample lists approximately 300,000 distinct CDR3 sequences; about 60% were seen once. The TCR sequence derives from a man aged 40-49 years with primary liver carcinoma and hepatitis B virus infection. The sample comprised peripheral blood.

CDR3 amino acids: CASSELAGGLLF. In nucleotides, the CDR3 is TGTGCCAGCAGCGAACTAGCGGGAGGGCTGCTCTTC. The chain carries TRBV7-2 and TRBJ2-1, with 13 bases fitting TRBD2. This CDR3 comprises 12 residues. CDR1 and CDR2 from the germline V gene are SGHTA and FQGNSA. The full variable domain, its missing parts supplied by reference TRBV7-2 and TRBJ2-1, is GAGVSQSPSNKVTEKGKDVELRCDPISGHTALYWYRQSLGQGLEFLIYFQGNSAPDKSGLPSDRFSAERTGGSVSTLTIQRTQQEDSAVYLCASSELAGGLLFGPGTRLTVL.